This TCR beta chain was identified during a study of blood T cell repertoires in COVID-19. Per germline, CDR1 LGHDT and CDR2 YNNKEL (reference sequence). Trimming pared 2 bases from V and 3 bases from J, leaving 14 bases between. This CDR3 region has 15 residues. Sequencing used immunoSEQ multiplex PCR; TCRdb keeps in-frame clones, though not all of them. The sample carries about 200,000 clones, approximately 85% recorded once. This clone came up once. The clonotype originates from a woman older than 75 with acute or convalescent COVID-19. The chain couples TRBV3-1 (or the pseudogene TRBV3-2) to TRBJ2-7; D may be TRBD2 (6 bases). Specimen: peripheral blood. The CDR3 here is CASSQYYGGSYEQYF. The CDR3 DNA reads as TGTGCCAGCAGCCAATACTACGGGGGTAGCTACGAGCAGTACTTC.